The subject of this entry is one T cell receptor beta chain. Its antigen is not known. Thyroid surgery was preceded by no treatment in any patient. The data derive from a study of metastatic and nonmetastatic thyroid tumors. At the level of the study: Repertoires of blood and of tissue (tumor or nodule) from malignant and benign thyroid patients were compared. Study-wide findings and caveats: The reported finding was significantly higher TCR beta diversity in malignant thyroid tumors relative to benign nodules, in blood and tumor.

This CDR3 has 18 amino acids. Germline V gene sequence: CDR1 SGHAT, CDR2 FQDESV (reference sequence). Trimming took off 1 base at V and 0 bases at J, with 18 bases between the two ends. As processed by the authors: A papillary thyroid cancer distant-metastasis classifier was built from CDR3 differences across clinicopathological groups. TCRdb re-clonotyped the PCR reads via MiXCR. V and J calls and clone size were set by TCRdb, not the authors. The profile shows 50,000 to 60,000 clones, roughly 15% of them singletons. The receptor was derived from a female donor with papillary thyroid cancer or a benign thyroid nodule (not recorded which). Some clones in this sample may be carry-over from other donors' samples. What was sequenced was blood. This chain links TRBV11-1 with TRBJ1-1; a weak D match, TRBD1 (5 bases). The CDR3 reads CASSLVWGYPMMNTEAFF. CDR3 nucleotide sequence: TGTGCCAGCAGCTTAGTCTGGGGCTATCCAATGATGAACACTGAAGCTTTCTTT.